These 3 T cell receptor beta chains came from one sample sequenced in a study of blood T cell repertoires in COVID-19. Clones were sequenced by immunoSEQ multiplex PCR, and TCRdb holds only the in-frame ones, with some missing. The sample includes 200,000 to 250,000 clones, roughly 86% of them seen just once. The sequenced material came from peripheral blood. Receptor source: a woman aged 70-85 years with active or convalescent COVID-19.

The chain has TRBV11-2 and TRBJ2-7; D is unresolved. Between the trimmed V and J ends, which lost 1 base and 0 bases, there was a span of 10 bases. The CDR3 has 15 residues. Germline CDR1 is SGHAT and CDR2 is FQNNGV. The CDR3 here is CASSLGLTSSYEQYF. The CDR3 region has the DNA TGTGCCAGCAGCTTAGGCCTTACGAGCTCCTACGAGCAGTACTTC.

This clone came up a few times. The chain has TRBV6-5 and TRBJ1-5, with D tentatively TRBD1 (5 bases). CDR3 length: 15 amino acids. CDR1 is MNHEY, CDR2 SVGAGI, per germline. V gave up 10 bases and J gave up 4 bases, with 20 bases separating them. CDR3 nucleotide sequence: TGTGCCACCAAGATCACAAGGGGAGGTAATCAGCCCCAGCATTTT. Translated, it gives CATKITRGGNQPQHF.

The genes are TRBV7-9 and TRBJ1-2; D ambiguous. Germline V gives CDR1 SEHNR, CDR2 FQNEAQ (reference sequence). Trimming cost V 4 bases and J 2 bases, with 14 bases left between them. The CDR3 covers 15 residues. CDR3 bases: TGTGCCAGCAGCTCCTTGTCAGCAGCGAACTATGGCTACACCTTC. It yields the protein CASSSLSAANYGYTF.